This record looks at one T cell receptor (beta chain) sequence and its context. Its antigen is currently unknown. The sample originates from a study of T cells after yellow fever vaccination. At the level of the study: Fractions with few cells were prepared using SMART-Seq v4 Ultra Low Input. Study-wide findings and caveats: Abundant clonotypes from the bulk population could contaminate FACS-sorted repertoires.

This CDR3 is 15 amino acids long. V lost 1 base and J 5 bases, leaving 12 bases between the germline ends. The germline V gene has CDR1 MNHNS and CDR2 SASEGT. In TCRdb, the 5' RACE reads were re-called with MiXCR into one record per CDR3 protein. The table lists nearly 300,000 distinct CDR3 sequences, roughly 8.7% of them singletons. The chain uses TRBV6-1 and TRBJ1-5; unclear D gene. The clonotype comes from a man aged 18 to 29 who received the YFV17D yellow fever vaccine. Source: CD4+ T cells sorted from PBMCs, taken 5 days after the yellow fever booster vaccination. The CDR3 reads CASSEEGSVDQPQHF. The CDR3 bases are TGTGCCAGCAGTGAAGAGGGAAGTGTCGATCAGCCCCAGCATTTT.